Presented here are 3 T cell receptor beta chains from one specimen sequenced in a study of post-analysis software for immune sequencing data. Study findings and constraints: A few TRBV segments occurring more often in patients than controls included TRBV5-6, TRBV5-1 and TRBV20-1.

These receptors lack a known antigen. Sequencing libraries made from TCR beta cDNA carried unique molecular identifiers. TCRdb itself ran the PCR reads through MiXCR, one entry per CDR3 protein. The sample has over 250,000 distinct CDR3 sequences, 36% seen once; the top ten hold around 4.7%. Source material: blood. These receptors were collected from a girl between 10 and 17 years old with multiple sclerosis.

V is TRBV7-2 and J is TRBJ2-7; a weak D match, TRBD2 (5 bases). The CDR3 covers 15 residues. Germline CDR1 and CDR2: SGHTA and FQGNSA. Trimming stripped 1 base from V and 2 bases from J, with 12 bases between. The DNA for the CDR3 is TGTGCCAGCAGCTTAGATGAGCGGCTGGCCTACGAGCAGTACTTC. It is translated as CASSLDERLAYEQYF.

Comment on this clonotype: A much larger clone lies a single base off, so this may be a read error. This chain connects TRBV12-3 or TRBV12-4 to TRBJ2-7, with D perhaps given as TRBD1 or TRBD2 (5 bases each). V lost 8 bases and J lost 2, with 10 bases in between. The CDR3 has 12 amino acids. The CDR3 reads CASGLGAYEQYF. The CDR3 DNA reads TGTGCCAGCGGCCTGGGGGCCTACGAGCAGTACTTC.

This chain links TRBV4-1 with TRBJ2-1; no clear D. This CDR3 is built from 13 residues. Germline V lookup: CDR1 MGHRA, CDR2 YSYEKL. With 4 bases removed from V and 13 bases from J, the gap between germline ends came to 17 bases. CDR3 region: CASSLTQKETQFF. The CDR3 DNA reads as TGCGCCAGCAGCCTAACGCAAAAAGAGACCCAGTTCTTC.